The count of the clone carrying this T cell receptor (beta chain) is one. The antigen is undetermined. The record originates from a study of CD8 T cells in Susac syndrome. General study results and limits: An acknowledgment was made by the study that its TCR sequencing and HLA analysis involved relatively few individuals.

The CDR3 totals 15 residues. Germline V lookup: CDR1 MNHEY, CDR2 SVGAGI. V lost 5 bases, J lost 8 bases, and 6 bases stayed unmatched. RNA, at about 0.45 to 1 ug, was reverse transcribed with random hexamers. TCR beta CDR3 was amplified by immunoSEQ multiplex PCR. This amplification extended across 54 Vbeta and 13 Jbeta segments. Via MiXCR, TCRdb re-called the immunoSEQ multiplex PCR reads, giving one row per CDR3 protein. The table shows 180,000 or so distinct CDR3 sequences, with about 95% occurring only once. Sequencing of TCR beta, carried out with a high-throughput approach, was applied to CD8+ and CD4+ T cells from the blood.

Sequenced sample: CD4+ T cells from PBMCs. The chain couples TRBV6-5 to TRBJ2-3, with 14 bases identical to TRBD2. This clonotype was obtained from a human donor in good health. The CDR3 DNA reads as TGTGCCAGCAGTACTTGGACTAGCGGGGGGAGTACGCAGTATTTT. Amino acids: CASSTWTSGGSTQYF.